What follows describes a single T cell receptor beta chain. The antigen is undetermined. Germline CDR1 reads KGHSH; CDR2 reads LQKENI. J gave up 2 bases and V 4 bases, and 1 base lay outside the gene matches. The CDR3 sequence is 14 residues long. 60 Vbeta and 13 Jbeta primers were used in PCR. TCRdb's copy holds only in-frame clones and misses some; the assay was immunoSEQ multiplex PCR. The table records around 130,000 clones, over 70% of them present only once. This record comes from a study of cytomegalovirus exposure and HLA in healthy donors. Study results and limitations: Upon later analysis, HLA-associated TCR beta chains proved more clonally expanded than other, equally common chains. No immune exposure information besides CMV serostatus was available. The study listed under 200 cytomegalovirus-associated TCR beta chains.

V is TRBV18 and J is TRBJ1-4; 7 nucleotides line up with TRBD1. The sequence came from a woman aged 18-35 years in good health and CMV-seronegative. The sequenced sample was PBMCs. The CDR3 DNA is TGTGCCAGCTCACAACAGGGGACTAATGAAAAACTGTTTTTT. This sequence encodes CASSQQGTNEKLFF.